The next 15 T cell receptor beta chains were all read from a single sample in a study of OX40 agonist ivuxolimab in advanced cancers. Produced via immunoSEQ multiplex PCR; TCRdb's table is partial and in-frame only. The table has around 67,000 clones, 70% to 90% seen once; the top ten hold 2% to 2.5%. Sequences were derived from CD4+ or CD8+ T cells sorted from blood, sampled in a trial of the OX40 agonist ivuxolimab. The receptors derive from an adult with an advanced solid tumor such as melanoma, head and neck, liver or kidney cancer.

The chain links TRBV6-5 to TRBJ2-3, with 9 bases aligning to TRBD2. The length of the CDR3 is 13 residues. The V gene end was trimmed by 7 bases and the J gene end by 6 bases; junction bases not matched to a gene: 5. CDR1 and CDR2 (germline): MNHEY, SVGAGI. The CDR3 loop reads CASTAGGLDTQYF. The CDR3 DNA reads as TGTGCCAGCACCGCGGGGGGGTTGGATACGCAGTATTTT.

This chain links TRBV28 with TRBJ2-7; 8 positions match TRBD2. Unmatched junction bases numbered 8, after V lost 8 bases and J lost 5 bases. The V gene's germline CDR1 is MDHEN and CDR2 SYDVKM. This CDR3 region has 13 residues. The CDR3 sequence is CASAAGGSDEQYF. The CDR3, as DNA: TGTGCCAGCGCCGCGGGAGGCAGCGACGAGCAGTACTTC.

CDR3 sequence (DNA): TGTGCCATCAGCCCCGACAGGGGGCGCCGGGAAAAACTGTTTTTT. It yields the protein CAISPDRGRREKLFF. The gene calls are TRBV10-3 and TRBJ1-4; 10 bases align to TRBD1. The CDR3 spans 15 residues. Per the germline V gene, CDR1 is ENHRY and CDR2 is SYGVKD. V was clipped by 6 bases and J by 8 bases; unmatched bases: 9.

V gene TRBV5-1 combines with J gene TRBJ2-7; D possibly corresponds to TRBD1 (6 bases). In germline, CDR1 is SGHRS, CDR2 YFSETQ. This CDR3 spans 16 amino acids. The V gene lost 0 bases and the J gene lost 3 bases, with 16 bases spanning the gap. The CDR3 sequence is CASSLAIGTSGYEQYF. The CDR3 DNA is TGCGCCAGCAGCTTGGCGATAGGGACATCCGGCTACGAGCAGTACTTC.

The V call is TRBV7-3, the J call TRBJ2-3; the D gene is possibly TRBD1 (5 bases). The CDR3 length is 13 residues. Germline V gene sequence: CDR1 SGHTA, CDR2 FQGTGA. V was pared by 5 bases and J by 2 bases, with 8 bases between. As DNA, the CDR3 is TGTGCCAGCAGCACAGGCCTCACAGATACGCAGTATTTT. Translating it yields CASSTGLTDTQYF.

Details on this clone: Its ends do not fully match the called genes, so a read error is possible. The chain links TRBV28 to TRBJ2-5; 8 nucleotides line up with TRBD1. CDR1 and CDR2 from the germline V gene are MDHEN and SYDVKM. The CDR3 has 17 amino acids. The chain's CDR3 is CTSSLPLGAGGEETQYF. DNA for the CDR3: TGTACCAGCAGTTTACCACTCGGGGCAGGGGGCGAAGAGACCCAGTACTTC.

CDR3 sequence reads: CASSLPGQVYEQYF. CDR3 DNA sequence: TGTGCCAGCAGTCTCCCGGGACAGGTCTACGAGCAGTACTTC. The rearrangement links TRBV28 to TRBJ2-7; 8 nucleotides match TRBD1. The CDR3 is 14 amino acids. With V trimmed by 5 bases and J by 3 bases, 6 bases remained unmatched. Germline V lookup: CDR1 MDHEN, CDR2 SYDVKM.

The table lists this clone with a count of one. The CDR3 loop is CASSLVGPSYEQYF. DNA of the CDR3: TGCGCCAGCAGCTTGGTGGGACCATCCTACGAGCAGTACTTC. V usage is TRBV5-1 and J usage is TRBJ2-7; D is possibly TRBD1 or TRBD2 (5 bases each). Germline V gene lookup returns CDR1 SGHRS and CDR2 YFSETQ. Trimming took 0 bases from V and 1 from J, leaving 8 bases between them. The CDR3 length is 14 residues.

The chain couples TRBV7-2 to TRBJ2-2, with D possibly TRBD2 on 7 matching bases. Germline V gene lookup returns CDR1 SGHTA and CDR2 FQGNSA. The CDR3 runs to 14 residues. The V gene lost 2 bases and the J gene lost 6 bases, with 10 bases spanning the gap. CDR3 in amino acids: CASSLIGGAGELFF. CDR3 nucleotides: TGTGCCAGCAGCTTAATAGGGGGGGCCGGGGAGCTGTTTTTT.

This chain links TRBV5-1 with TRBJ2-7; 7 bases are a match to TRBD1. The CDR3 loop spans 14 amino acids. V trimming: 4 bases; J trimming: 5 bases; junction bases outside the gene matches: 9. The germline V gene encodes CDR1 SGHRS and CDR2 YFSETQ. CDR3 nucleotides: TGCGCCAGCAGCCGCTACCGACAGGGTGACGAGCAGTACTTC. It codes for CASSRYRQGDEQYF.

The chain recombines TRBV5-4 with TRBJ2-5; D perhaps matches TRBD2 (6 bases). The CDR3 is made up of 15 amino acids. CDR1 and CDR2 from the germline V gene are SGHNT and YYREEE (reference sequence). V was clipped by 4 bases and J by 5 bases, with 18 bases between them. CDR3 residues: CASSPAEGIGETQYF. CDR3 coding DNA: TGTGCCAGCAGCCCAGCGGAGGGGATAGGCGAGACCCAGTACTTC.

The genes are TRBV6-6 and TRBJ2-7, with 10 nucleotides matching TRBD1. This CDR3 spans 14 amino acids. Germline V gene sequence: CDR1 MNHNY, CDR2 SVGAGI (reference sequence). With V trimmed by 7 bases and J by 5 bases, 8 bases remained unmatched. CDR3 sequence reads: CASKSGQGFDEQYF. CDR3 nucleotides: TGTGCCAGCAAATCGGGACAGGGGTTCGACGAGCAGTACTTC.

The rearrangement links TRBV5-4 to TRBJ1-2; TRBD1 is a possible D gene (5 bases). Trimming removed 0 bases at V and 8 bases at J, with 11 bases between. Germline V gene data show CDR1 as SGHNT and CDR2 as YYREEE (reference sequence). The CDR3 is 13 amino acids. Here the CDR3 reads CASSLETARGYTF. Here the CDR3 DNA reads TGTGCCAGCAGCTTGGAGACAGCGAGGGGCTACACCTTC.

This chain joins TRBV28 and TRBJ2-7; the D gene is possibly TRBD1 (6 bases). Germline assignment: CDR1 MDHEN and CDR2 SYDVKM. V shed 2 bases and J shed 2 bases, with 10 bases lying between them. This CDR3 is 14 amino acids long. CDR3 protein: CASSLGGATYEQYF. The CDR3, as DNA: TGTGCCAGCAGTTTAGGGGGCGCTACCTACGAGCAGTACTTC.

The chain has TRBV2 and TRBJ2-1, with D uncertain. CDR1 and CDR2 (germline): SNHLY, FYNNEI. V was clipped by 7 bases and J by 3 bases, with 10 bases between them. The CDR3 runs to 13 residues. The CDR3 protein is CASKKDSYNEQFF. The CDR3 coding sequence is TGTGCCAGCAAAAAGGATAGCTACAATGAGCAGTTCTTC.